The rows below give T cell receptor beta chains drawn from one sample of a study of blood T cell repertoires in COVID-19. The data were produced by immunoSEQ multiplex PCR, yet TCRdb's version contains in-frame clones alone and is incomplete. The table shows 140,000 to 150,000 clones, with 80% occurring only once. Sequencing input: peripheral blood. These receptor sequences come from a man in his 70s who had recovered from COVID-19. Both conserved end residues are part of each CDR3. D genes are given only for firm matches. Expanded clones get a size class; other rows say once, few or many, or leave the size out.

d_call: TRBD1; v_call: TRBV3-1/TRBV3-2; j_call: TRBJ1-6; clone_size: -; cdr3_nt: TGTGCCAGCAGCCAGGGACAGGGGGCGAGCCGGGTTTCACCCCTCCACTTT; cdr3_aa: CASSQGQGASRVSPLHF
d_call: -; v_call: TRBV5-6; j_call: TRBJ2-7; clone_size: -; cdr3_nt: TGTGCCAGCAGCTTCAGCTCCTACGAGCAGTACTTC; cdr3_aa: CASSFSSYEQYF
d_call: -; v_call: TRBV6-1; j_call: TRBJ2-1; clone_size: -; cdr3_nt: TGTGCCAGCAGTGAAGCCCTCAATGAGCAGTTCTTC; cdr3_aa: CASSEALNEQFF
d_call: -; v_call: TRBV6-4; j_call: TRBJ2-1; clone_size: -; cdr3_nt: TGTGCCAGCAGCAACACAATGAACAATGAGCAGTTCTTC; cdr3_aa: CASSNTMNNEQFF
d_call: -; v_call: TRBV4-1; j_call: TRBJ2-7; clone_size: -; cdr3_nt: TGCGCCAGCAGCCAAGGCGGAGGTACATCGAACTACGAGCAGTACTTC; cdr3_aa: CASSQGGGTSNYEQYF
d_call: TRBD2; v_call: TRBV9; j_call: TRBJ2-3; clone_size: -; cdr3_nt: TGTGCCAGCAGCGTAGGGGCTAGCGGGCTGTTCGGCACAGATACGCAGTATTTT; cdr3_aa: CASSVGASGLFGTDTQYF
d_call: -; v_call: TRBV6-1; j_call: TRBJ2-5; clone_size: -; cdr3_nt: TGTGCCAGCAGTGAAGGACTAGAGATCGGCGAGACCCAGTACTTC; cdr3_aa: CASSEGLEIGETQYF
d_call: TRBD1; v_call: TRBV27; j_call: TRBJ1-2; clone_size: few; cdr3_nt: TGTGCCAGCAGTTTCGTCAGGGGGAATGGCTACACCTTC; cdr3_aa: CASSFVRGNGYTF
d_call: TRBD2; v_call: TRBV30; j_call: TRBJ2-3; clone_size: once; cdr3_nt: TGTGCCTGGAGCCCAATAGCGGGAGGGCCCGAGTTTGATTTTGAAGATACGCAGTATTTT; cdr3_aa: CAWSPIAGGPEFDFEDTQYF
d_call: TRBD1; v_call: TRBV2; j_call: TRBJ2-5; clone_size: -; cdr3_nt: TGTGCCAGCAGTAAAGACAGGGCACAAGAGACCCAGTACTTC; cdr3_aa: CASSKDRAQETQYF
d_call: TRBD2; v_call: TRBV2; j_call: TRBJ2-1; clone_size: once; cdr3_nt: TGTGCCAGCAGTCTTCTAGCGGGAGGGCCCTATGAGCAGTTCTTC; cdr3_aa: CASSLLAGGPYEQFF
d_call: TRBD1; v_call: TRBV10-3; j_call: TRBJ1-6; clone_size: few; cdr3_nt: TGTGCCATCAGTGAGTCGTTGGAGGGGGCTTCCAAGAATTCACCCCTCCACTTT; cdr3_aa: CAISESLEGASKNSPLHF
d_call: -; v_call: TRBV7-9; j_call: TRBJ1-3; clone_size: -; cdr3_nt: TGTGCCAGCAGCCCTACTGGAAACACCATATATTTT; cdr3_aa: CASSPTGNTIYF
d_call: -; v_call: TRBV9; j_call: TRBJ1-2; clone_size: once; cdr3_nt: TGTGCCAGCAGCGTCCAGACATTCTATGGCTACACCTTC; cdr3_aa: CASSVQTFYGYTF
d_call: -; v_call: TRBV6-4; j_call: TRBJ2-7; clone_size: once; cdr3_nt: TGTGCCAGCAGTGTCGAGGGAGACCCCACCTACGAGCAGTACTTC; cdr3_aa: CASSVEGDPTYEQYF